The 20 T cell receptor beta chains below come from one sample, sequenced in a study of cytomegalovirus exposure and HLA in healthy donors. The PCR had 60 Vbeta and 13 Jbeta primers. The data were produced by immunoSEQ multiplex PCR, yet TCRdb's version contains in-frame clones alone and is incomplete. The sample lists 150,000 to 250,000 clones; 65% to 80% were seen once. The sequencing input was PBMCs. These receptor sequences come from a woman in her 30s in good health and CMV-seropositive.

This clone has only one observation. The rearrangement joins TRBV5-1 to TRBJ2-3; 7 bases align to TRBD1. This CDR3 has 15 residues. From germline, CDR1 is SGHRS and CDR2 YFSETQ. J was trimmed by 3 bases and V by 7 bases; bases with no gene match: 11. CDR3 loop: CASRETGVWTDTQYF. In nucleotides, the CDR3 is TGCGCCAGCCGCGAAACAGGGGTTTGGACAGATACGCAGTATTTT.

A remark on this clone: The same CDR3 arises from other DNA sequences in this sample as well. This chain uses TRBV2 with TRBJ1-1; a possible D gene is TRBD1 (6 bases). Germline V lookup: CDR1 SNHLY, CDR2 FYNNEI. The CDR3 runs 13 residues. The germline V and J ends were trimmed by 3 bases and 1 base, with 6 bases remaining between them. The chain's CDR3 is CASSDRGNTEAFF. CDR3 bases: TGTGCCAGCAGTGACAGGGGGAACACTGAAGCTTTCTTT.

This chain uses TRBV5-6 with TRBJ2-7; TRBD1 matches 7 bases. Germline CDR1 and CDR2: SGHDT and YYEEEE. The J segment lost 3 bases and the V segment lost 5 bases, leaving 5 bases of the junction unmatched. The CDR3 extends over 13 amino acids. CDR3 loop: CASSLQGIYEQYF. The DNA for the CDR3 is TGTGCCAGCAGTTTACAGGGGATCTACGAGCAGTACTTC. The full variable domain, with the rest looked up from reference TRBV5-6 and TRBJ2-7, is DAGVTQSPTHLIKTRGQQVTLRCSPKSGHDTVSWYQQALGQGPQFIFQYYEEEERQRGNFPDRFSGHQFPNYSSELNVNALLLGDSALYLCASSLQGIYEQYFGPGTRLTVT.

Here the CDR3 reads CASSSTGGAGYGYTF. The CDR3 DNA sequence: TGTGCCAGCAGTTCAACAGGGGGCGCGGGCTATGGCTACACCTTC. The rearrangement uses TRBV27 and TRBJ1-2; 9 nucleotides agree with TRBD1. The CDR3 contains 15 residues. With 4 bases clipped from V and 4 bases from J, the junction kept 7 bases outside the gene matches. From germline, CDR1 is MNHEY and CDR2 SMNVEV (reference sequence).

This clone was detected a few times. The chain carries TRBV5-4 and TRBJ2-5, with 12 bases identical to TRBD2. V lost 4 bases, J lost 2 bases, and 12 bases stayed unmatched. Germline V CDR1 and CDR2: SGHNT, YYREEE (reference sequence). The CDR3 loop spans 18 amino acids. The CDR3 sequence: CASSDHLTSGGPQETQYF. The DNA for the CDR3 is TGTGCCAGCAGCGACCACCTGACTAGCGGGGGCCCTCAAGAGACCCAGTACTTC. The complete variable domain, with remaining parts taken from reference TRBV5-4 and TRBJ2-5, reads ETGVTQSPTHLIKTRGQQVTLRCSSQSGHNTVSWYQQALGQGPQFIFQYYREEENGRGNFPPRFSGLQFPNYSSELNVNALELDDSALYLCASSDHLTSGGPQETQYFGPGTRLLVL.

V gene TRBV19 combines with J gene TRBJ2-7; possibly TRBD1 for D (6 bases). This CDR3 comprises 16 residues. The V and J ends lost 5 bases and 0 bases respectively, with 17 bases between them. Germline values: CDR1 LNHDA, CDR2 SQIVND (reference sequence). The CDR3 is CASSANRADSSYEQYF. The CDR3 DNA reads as TGTGCCAGTAGTGCGAACAGGGCCGACAGCTCCTACGAGCAGTACTTC.

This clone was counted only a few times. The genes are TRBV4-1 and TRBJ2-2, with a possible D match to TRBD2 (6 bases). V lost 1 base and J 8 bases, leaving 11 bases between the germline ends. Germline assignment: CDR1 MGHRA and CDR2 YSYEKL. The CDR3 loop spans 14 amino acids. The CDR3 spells CASSQVGGAGELFF. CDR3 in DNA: TGCGCCAGCAGCCAAGTCGGCGGGGCAGGGGAGCTGTTTTTT.

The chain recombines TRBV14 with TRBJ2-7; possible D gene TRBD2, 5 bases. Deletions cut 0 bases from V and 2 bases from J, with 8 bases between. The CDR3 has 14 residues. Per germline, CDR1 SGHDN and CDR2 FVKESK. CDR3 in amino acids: CASSQDLGTYEQYF. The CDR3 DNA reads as TGTGCCAGCAGCCAAGATCTCGGGACCTACGAGCAGTACTTC.

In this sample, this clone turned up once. The CDR3 DNA reads TGCGCCAGCAGCTTCGGGGACAGGGTATGGAATGAGCAGTTCTTC. Protein: CASSFGDRVWNEQFF. The chain employs TRBV5-1 and TRBJ2-1, with 9 bases aligning to TRBD1. The junction had 7 bases not matched to a gene; V was cut back by 2 bases and J by 7 bases. The CDR3 consists of 15 residues. Germline V gene sequence: CDR1 SGHRS, CDR2 YFSETQ.

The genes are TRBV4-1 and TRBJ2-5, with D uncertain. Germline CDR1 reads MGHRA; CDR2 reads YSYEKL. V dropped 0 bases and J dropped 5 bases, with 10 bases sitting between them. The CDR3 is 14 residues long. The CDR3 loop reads CASSQEWASETQYF. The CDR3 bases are TGCGCCAGCAGCCAAGAATGGGCCAGCGAGACCCAGTACTTC.

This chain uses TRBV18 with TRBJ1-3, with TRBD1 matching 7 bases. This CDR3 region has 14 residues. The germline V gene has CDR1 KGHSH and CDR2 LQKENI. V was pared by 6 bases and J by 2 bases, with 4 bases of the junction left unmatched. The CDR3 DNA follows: TGTGCCAGCTCCAAGGGGGCCCCTGGAAACACCATATATTTT. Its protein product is CASSKGAPGNTIYF.

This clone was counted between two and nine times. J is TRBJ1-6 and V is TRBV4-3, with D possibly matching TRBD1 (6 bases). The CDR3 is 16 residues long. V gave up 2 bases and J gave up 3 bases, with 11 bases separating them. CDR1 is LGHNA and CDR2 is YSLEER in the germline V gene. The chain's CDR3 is CASSQLGAGYNSPLHF. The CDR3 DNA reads TGCGCCAGCAGCCAACTGGGGGCGGGCTATAATTCACCCCTCCACTTT.

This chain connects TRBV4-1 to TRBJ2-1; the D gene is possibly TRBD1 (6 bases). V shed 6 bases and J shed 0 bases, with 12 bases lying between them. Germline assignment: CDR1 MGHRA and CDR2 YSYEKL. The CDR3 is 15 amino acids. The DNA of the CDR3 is TGCGCCAGCAGACCTGAACAGGGCTCCTACAATGAGCAGTTCTTC. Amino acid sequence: CASRPEQGSYNEQFF.

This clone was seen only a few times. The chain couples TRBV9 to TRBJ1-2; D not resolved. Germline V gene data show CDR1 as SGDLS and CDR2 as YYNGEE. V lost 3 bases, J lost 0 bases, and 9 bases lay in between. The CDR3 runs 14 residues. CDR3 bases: TGTGCCAGCAGCGCTCGAGAAGCTAACTATGGCTACACCTTC. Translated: CASSAREANYGYTF.

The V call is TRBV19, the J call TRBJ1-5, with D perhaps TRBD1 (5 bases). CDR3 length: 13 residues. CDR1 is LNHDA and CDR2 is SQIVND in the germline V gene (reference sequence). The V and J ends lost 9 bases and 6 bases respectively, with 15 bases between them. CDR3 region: CASANWGGQPQHF. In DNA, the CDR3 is TGTGCCAGCGCAAATTGGGGGGGTCAGCCCCAGCATTTT.

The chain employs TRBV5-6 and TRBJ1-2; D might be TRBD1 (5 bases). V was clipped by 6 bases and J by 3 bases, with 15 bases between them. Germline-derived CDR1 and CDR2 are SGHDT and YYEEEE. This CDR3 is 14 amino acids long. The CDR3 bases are TGTGCCAGCACCCGGGGGGGGGTCTACTATGGCTACACCTTC. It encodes CASTRGGVYYGYTF. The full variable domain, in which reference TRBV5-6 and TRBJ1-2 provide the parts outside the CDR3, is DAGVTQSPTHLIKTRGQQVTLRCSPKSGHDTVSWYQQALGQGPQFIFQYYEEEERQRGNFPDRFSGHQFPNYSSELNVNALLLGDSALYLCASTRGGVYYGYTFGSGTRLTVV.

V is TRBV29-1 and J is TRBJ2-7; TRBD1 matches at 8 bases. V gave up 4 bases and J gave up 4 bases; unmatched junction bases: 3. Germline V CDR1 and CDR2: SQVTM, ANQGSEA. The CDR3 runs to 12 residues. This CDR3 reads CSVGRGPYEQYF. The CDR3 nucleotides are TGCAGCGTTGGCAGGGGGCCTTACGAGCAGTACTTC.

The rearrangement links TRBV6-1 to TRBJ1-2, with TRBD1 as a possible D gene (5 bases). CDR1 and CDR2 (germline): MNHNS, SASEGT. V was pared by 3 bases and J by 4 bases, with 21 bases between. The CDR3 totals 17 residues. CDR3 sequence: CASSDLRGPKKIYGYTF. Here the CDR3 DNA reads TGTGCCAGCAGTGATCTAAGGGGCCCCAAAAAAATCTATGGCTACACCTTC.

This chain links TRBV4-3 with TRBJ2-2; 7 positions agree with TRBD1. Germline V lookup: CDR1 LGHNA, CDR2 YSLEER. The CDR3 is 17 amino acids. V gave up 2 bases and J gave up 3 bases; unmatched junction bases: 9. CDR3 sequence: CASSQLPPGQYTGELFF. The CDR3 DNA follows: TGCGCCAGCAGCCAATTACCACCGGGACAGTACACCGGGGAGCTGTTTTTT.

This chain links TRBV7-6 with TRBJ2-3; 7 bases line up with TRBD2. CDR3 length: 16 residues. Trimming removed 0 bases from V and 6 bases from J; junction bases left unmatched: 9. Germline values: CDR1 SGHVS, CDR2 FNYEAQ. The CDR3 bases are TGTGCCAGCAGCTTAGCGGCGGGAGTAAGGGCGGATACGCAGTATTTT. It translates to CASSLAAGVRADTQYF. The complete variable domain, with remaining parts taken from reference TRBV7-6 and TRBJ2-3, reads GAGVSQSPRYKVTKRGQDVALRCDPISGHVSLYWYRQALGQGPEFLTYFNYEAQQDKSGLPNDRFSAERPEGSISTLTIQRTEQRDSAMYRCASSLAAGVRADTQYFGPGTRLTVL.